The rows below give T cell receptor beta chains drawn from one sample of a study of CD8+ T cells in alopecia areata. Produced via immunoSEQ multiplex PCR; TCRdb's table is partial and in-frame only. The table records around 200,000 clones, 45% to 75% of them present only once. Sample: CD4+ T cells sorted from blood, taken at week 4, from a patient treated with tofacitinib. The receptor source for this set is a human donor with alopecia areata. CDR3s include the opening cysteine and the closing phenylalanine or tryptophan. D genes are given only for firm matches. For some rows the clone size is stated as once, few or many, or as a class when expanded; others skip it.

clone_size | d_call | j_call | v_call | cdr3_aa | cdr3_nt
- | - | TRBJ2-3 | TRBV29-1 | CSVNRAEADTQYF | TGCAGCGTCAACAGGGCGGAGGCAGATACGCAGTATTTT
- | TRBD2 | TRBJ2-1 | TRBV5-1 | CASSYTKGASGIANEQFF | TGCGCCAGCAGCTACACAAAAGGGGCTAGCGGGATTGCCAATGAGCAGTTCTTC
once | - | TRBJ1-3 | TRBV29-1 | CSVGGRGSGNTIYF | TGCAGCGTTGGGGGCAGGGGCTCTGGAAACACCATATATTTT
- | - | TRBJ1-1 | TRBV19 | CASTARQANTEAFF | TGTGCCAGCACCGCGCGGCAGGCAAACACTGAAGCTTTCTTT
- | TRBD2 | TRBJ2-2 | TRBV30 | CAWSVRPSGTNTGELFF | TGTGCCTGGAGTGTACGGCCTAGCGGGACGAACACCGGGGAGCTGTTTTTT
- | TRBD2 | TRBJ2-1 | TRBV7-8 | CASRLGTSGSHEQFF | TGTGCCAGCAGACTCGGGACTAGCGGGAGCCATGAGCAGTTCTTC
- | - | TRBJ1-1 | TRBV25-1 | CASTYTSGEAFF | TGTGCCAGCACCTATACGTCAGGTGAAGCTTTCTTT
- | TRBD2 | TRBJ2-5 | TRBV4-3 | CASSRVEGGRETQYF | TGCGCCAGCAGCCGCGTCGAGGGAGGGCGAGAGACCCAGTACTTC
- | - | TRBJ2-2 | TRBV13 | CASSLGSIANTGELFF | TGTGCCAGCAGCCTCGGGAGCATAGCGAACACCGGGGAGCTGTTTTTT
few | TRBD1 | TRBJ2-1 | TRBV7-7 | CASSRDRGFSEQFF | TGTGCTAGCAGCCGGGACAGGGGGTTCAGTGAGCAGTTCTTC
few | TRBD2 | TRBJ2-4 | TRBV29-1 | CSVEVAGVNIQYF | TGCAGCGTTGAAGTCGCGGGAGTCAACATTCAGTACTTC
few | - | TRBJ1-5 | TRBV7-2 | CASSPRAGENQPQHF | TGTGCCAGCAGCCCCCGGGCAGGGGAGAATCAGCCCCAGCATTTT
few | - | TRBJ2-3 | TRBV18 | CASSPPKGTQYF | TGTGCCAGCTCACCACCGAAGGGCACGCAGTATTTT
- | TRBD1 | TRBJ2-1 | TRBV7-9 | CASSRDRGNEQFF | TGTGCCAGCAGCAGGGACAGGGGCAATGAGCAGTTCTTC
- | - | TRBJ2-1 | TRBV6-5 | CASSRDQRYNEQFF | TGTGCCAGCAGCCGGGACCAAAGGTACAATGAGCAGTTCTTC
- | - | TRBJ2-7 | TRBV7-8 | CASAPGGFSYEQYF | TGTGCCAGCGCGCCGGGCGGGTTCTCCTACGAGCAGTACTTC
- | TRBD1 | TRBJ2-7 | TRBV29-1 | CSALTGGHEQYF | TGCAGCGCCCTGACAGGGGGCCACGAGCAGTACTTC
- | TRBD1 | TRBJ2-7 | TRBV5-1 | CASSLGEDRVVYERYF | TGCGCCAGCAGCCTGGGAGAAGACAGGGTGGTGTACGAGCGGTACTTC
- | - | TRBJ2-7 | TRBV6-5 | CASSYSGMEREYF | TGTGCCAGCAGTTACTCGGGTATGGAACGTGAGTACTTC
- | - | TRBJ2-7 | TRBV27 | CASSLSWTDEQYF | TGTGCCAGCAGTTTATCGTGGACGGACGAGCAGTACTTC
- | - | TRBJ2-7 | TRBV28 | CASSKSYEQYF | TGTGCCAGCAGTAAGAGCTACGAGCAGTACTTC
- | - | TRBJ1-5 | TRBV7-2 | CASSRTNGGRSNQPQHF | TGTGCCAGCAGCCGCACTAATGGGGGGCGCAGCAATCAGCCCCAGCATTTT
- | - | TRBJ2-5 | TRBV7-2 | CASSSSLETQYF | TGTGCCAGCAGCTCCTCCCTTGAGACCCAGTACTTC
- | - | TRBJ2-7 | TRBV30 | CAWSPRDEQYF | TGTGCCTGGAGTCCCCGGGACGAGCAGTACTTC
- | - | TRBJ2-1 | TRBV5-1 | CASSLGTDNEQFF | TGCGCCAGCAGCTTGGGGACAGACAATGAGCAGTTCTTC
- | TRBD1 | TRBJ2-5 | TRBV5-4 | CASRPGTAKETQYF | TGTGCCAGCAGGCCTGGGACAGCTAAAGAGACCCAGTACTTC
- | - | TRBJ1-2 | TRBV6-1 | CASTERSPANYGYTF | TGTGCCAGCACCGAAAGGAGTCCAGCTAACTATGGCTACACCTTC
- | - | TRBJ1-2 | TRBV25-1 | CASSAVEGYGYTF | TGTGCCAGCAGTGCCGTGGAGGGCTATGGCTACACCTTC
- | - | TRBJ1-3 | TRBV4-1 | CASSPREATGNTIYF | TGCGCCAGCAGCCCTCGAGAGGCCACTGGAAACACCATATATTTT
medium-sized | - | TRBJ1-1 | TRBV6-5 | CASSYGVGAFF | TGTGCCAGCAGTTACGGGGTTGGAGCTTTCTTT
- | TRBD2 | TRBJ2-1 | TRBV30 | CAWVPRTRPYNEQFF | TGTGCCTGGGTGCCCAGGACTAGGCCTTACAATGAGCAGTTCTTC
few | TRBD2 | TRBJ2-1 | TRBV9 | CASSVYSTGTSGNEQFF | TGTGCCAGCAGCGTGTATAGTACCGGGACTAGCGGAAATGAGCAGTTCTTC
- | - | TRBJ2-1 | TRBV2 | CASTRTGFSYNEQFF | TGTGCCAGCACGCGAACAGGGTTCTCCTACAATGAGCAGTTCTTC
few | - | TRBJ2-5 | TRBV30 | CAWSVGGSQTQYF | TGTGCCTGGAGTGTAGGGGGATCGCAGACCCAGTACTTC
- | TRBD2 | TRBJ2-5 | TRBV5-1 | CASSQGGLAGFQETQYF | TGCGCCAGCAGCCAGGGCGGACTAGCGGGCTTTCAAGAGACCCAGTACTTC
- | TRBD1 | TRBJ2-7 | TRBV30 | CARSSGQGDEQYF | TGTGCCAGATCAAGCGGACAGGGCGACGAGCAGTACTTC
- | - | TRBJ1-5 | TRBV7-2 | CASSLVEGFGNQPQHF | TGTGCCAGCAGCTTAGTAGAGGGATTCGGCAATCAGCCCCAGCATTTT
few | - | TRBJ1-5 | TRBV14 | CASSLLGEQPQHF | TGTGCCAGCAGCCTGTTGGGGGAGCAGCCCCAGCATTTT
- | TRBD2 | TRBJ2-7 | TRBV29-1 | CSVDGAGGPHEQYF | TGCAGCGTCGATGGAGCGGGAGGGCCCCACGAGCAGTACTTC
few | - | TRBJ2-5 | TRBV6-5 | CASSRDQETQYF | TGTGCCAGCAGTAGGGATCAGGAGACCCAGTACTTC
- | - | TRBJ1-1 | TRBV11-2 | CASSPWGTEAFF | TGTGCCAGCAGCCCCTGGGGGACTGAAGCTTTCTTT
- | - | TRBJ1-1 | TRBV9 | CASSVAGALGTEAFF | TGTGCCAGCAGCGTAGCCGGGGCCCTGGGCACTGAAGCTTTCTTT